These 11 T cell receptor beta chains originate from one sample sequenced in a study of blood T cell repertoires in COVID-19. Method: immunoSEQ multiplex PCR; TCRdb's copy keeps in-frame clones and lacks some. The repertoire holds 30,000 or so clones, under 90% seen once, with approximately 3.3% in the top ten. Source material: peripheral blood. Receptors were obtained from a man aged 50 or older with acute or convalescent COVID-19.

The V gene is TRBV27, the J gene TRBJ2-7; 11 bases align to TRBD1. Germline V gene data show CDR1 as MNHEY and CDR2 as SMNVEV (reference sequence). The CDR3 runs to 16 residues. With 6 bases clipped from V and 5 bases from J, the junction kept 12 bases outside the gene matches. CDR3 nucleotides: TGTGCCAGCAGCCGGGACAGGGGGAACTTGGAGGACGAGCAGTACTTC. Translated: CASSRDRGNLEDEQYF.

The sample holds one count of this clone. The chain recombines TRBV6-5 with TRBJ2-3; 9 bases fit TRBD2. Germline lookup yields CDR1 MNHEY and CDR2 SVGAGI. The CDR3 extends over 15 amino acids. The junction had 8 bases not matched to a gene; V was cut back by 4 bases and J by 6 bases. Written as DNA, the CDR3 is TGTGCCAGCAGTTCCGCTAGCGGGAATTCGGATACGCAGTATTTT. It encodes CASSSASGNSDTQYF.

This chain joins TRBV29-1 and TRBJ2-3; 10 bases match TRBD2. This CDR3 has 15 amino acids. The V gene end was trimmed by 2 bases and the J gene end by 5 bases; junction bases not matched to a gene: 7. The germline gives CDR1 SQVTM, CDR2 ANQGSEA. CDR3: CSVESGGAWGDTQYF. The CDR3 DNA is TGCAGCGTTGAAAGCGGGGGGGCCTGGGGAGATACGCAGTATTTT.

This clone was seen once. The chain carries TRBV11-1 and TRBJ2-1; 10 positions match TRBD2. V was pared by 5 bases and J by 4 bases, with 8 bases of the junction left unmatched. The CDR3 loop spans 16 amino acids. CDR1 is SGHAT and CDR2 is FQDESV in the germline V gene (reference sequence). The CDR3: CASSLQGLAKYNEQFF. The CDR3 DNA follows: TGTGCCAGCAGCCTACAGGGACTAGCGAAGTACAATGAGCAGTTCTTC.

This clone has just a few counts. The chain employs TRBV7-3 and TRBJ2-1, with D hard to call. CDR1 and CDR2 (germline): SGHTA, FQGTGA. CDR3 length: 12 amino acids. The V end was cut by 0 bases, the J end by 5 bases, with 2 bases between. DNA for the CDR3: TGTGCCAGCAGCTTAACTAACAATGAGCAGTTCTTC. Protein sequence: CASSLTNNEQFF.

V gene TRBV14 combines with J gene TRBJ2-5, with D tentatively TRBD1 (6 bases). The CDR3 contains 17 residues. Germline V CDR1 and CDR2: SGHDN, FVKESK. Trimming took 0 bases from V and 1 from J, leaving 15 bases between them. In nucleotides, the CDR3 is TGTGCCAGCAGCCAAGATCGGGTAGAAGGGGGCCAAGAGACCCAGTACTTC. Residues: CASSQDRVEGGQETQYF.

This sequence joins TRBV12-5 and TRBJ2-7; 7 bases are a match to TRBD1. The CDR3 loop spans 12 amino acids. The J segment lost 7 bases and the V segment lost 6 bases, leaving 6 bases of the junction unmatched. Germline V gene data show CDR1 as LGHNT and CDR2 as FRNRAP. CDR3 loop: CASGPHRGEQYF. CDR3 sequence (DNA): TGTGCTAGTGGACCCCACAGGGGAGAGCAGTACTTC.

The gene calls are TRBV2 and TRBJ1-3, with a possible D match to TRBD1 (6 bases). Trimming removed 7 bases at V and 1 base at J, with 11 bases between. Per germline, CDR1 SNHLY and CDR2 FYNNEI. The CDR3 has 14 residues. In nucleotides, the CDR3 is TGTGCCAGCACTACCACAGGGTCTGGAAACACCATATATTTT. Protein sequence: CASTTTGSGNTIYF.

The V and J genes are TRBV11-2 and TRBJ1-5; TRBD1 matches at 8 bases. The CDR3 has 15 residues. Germline-derived CDR1 and CDR2 are SGHAT and FQNNGV. Losses at the gene ends were 5 bases for V and 2 bases for J; bases not matched to a gene: 5. The CDR3 spells CASSPQGQGNQPQHF. CDR3 DNA sequence: TGTGCCAGCAGCCCCCAGGGACAGGGCAATCAGCCCCAGCATTTT.

V usage is TRBV6-2 or TRBV6-3 and J usage is TRBJ2-3, with D perhaps TRBD1 (6 bases). The V and J ends lost 3 bases and 3 bases respectively, with 13 bases between them. The length of the CDR3 is 15 residues. CDR1 and CDR2 from the germline V gene are MNHEY and SVGEGT. CDR3 bases: TGTGCCAGCAGTTATGGGGGCCTCGGTACAGATACGCAGTATTTT. Protein product: CASSYGGLGTDTQYF.

The rearrangement links TRBV14 to TRBJ1-1; 9 positions match TRBD1. Germline V gene lookup returns CDR1 SGHDN and CDR2 FVKESK. The junction had 11 bases not matched to a gene; V was cut back by 7 bases and J by 5 bases. CDR3 length equals 15 residues. CDR3 nucleotide sequence: TGTGCCAGCAACTTGGGACAGGGACGGGGGACTGAAGCTTTCTTT. It encodes CASNLGQGRGTEAFF. Variable domain in full (rest from reference TRBV14 and TRBJ1-1): EAGVTQFPSHSVIEKGQTVTLRCDPISGHDNLYWYRRVMGKEIKFLLHFVKESKQDESGMPNNRFLAERTGGTYSTLKVQPAELEDSGVYFCASNLGQGRGTEAFFGQGTRLTVV.